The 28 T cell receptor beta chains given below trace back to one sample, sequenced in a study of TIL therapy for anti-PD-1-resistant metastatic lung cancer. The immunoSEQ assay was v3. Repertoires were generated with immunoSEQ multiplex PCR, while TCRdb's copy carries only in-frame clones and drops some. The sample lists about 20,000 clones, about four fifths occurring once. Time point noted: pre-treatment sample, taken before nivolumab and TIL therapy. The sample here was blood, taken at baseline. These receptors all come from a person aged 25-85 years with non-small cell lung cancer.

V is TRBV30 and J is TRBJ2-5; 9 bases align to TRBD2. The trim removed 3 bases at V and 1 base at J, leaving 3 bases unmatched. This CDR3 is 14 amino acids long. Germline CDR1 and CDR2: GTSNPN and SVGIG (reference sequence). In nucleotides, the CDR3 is TGTGCCTGGAGAATAGCGGGGGCCCAAGAGACCCAGTACTTC. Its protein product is CAWRIAGAQETQYF. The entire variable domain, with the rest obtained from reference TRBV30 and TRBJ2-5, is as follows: SQTIHQWPATLVQPVGSPLSLECTVEGTSNPNLYWYRQAAGRGLQLLFYSVGIGQISSEVPQNLSASRPQDRQFILSSKKLLLSDSGFYLCAWRIAGAQETQYFGPGTRLLVL.

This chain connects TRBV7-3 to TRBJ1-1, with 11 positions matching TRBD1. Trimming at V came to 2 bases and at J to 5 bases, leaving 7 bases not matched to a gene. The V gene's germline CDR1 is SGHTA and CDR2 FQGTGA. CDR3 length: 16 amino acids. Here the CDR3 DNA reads TGTGCCAGCAGCTTATACGGGACAGGGGGGAGTACTGAAGCTTTCTTT. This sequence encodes CASSLYGTGGSTEAFF.

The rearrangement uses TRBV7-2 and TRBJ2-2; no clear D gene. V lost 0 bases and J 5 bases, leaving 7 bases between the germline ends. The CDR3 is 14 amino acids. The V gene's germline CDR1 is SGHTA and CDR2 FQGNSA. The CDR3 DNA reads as TGTGCCAGCAGCTTAGCAGCCATGACCGGGGAGCTGTTTTTT. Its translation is CASSLAAMTGELFF. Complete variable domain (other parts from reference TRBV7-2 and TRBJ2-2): GAGVSQSPSNKVTEKGKDVELRCDPISGHTALYWYRQSLGQGLEFLIYFQGNSAPDKSGLPSDRFSAERTGGSVSTLTIQRTQQEDSAVYLCASSLAAMTGELFFGEGSRLTVL.

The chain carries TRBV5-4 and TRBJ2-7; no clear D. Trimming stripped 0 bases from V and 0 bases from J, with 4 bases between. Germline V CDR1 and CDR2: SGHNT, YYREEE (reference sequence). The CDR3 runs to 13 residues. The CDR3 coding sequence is TGTGCCAGCAGCTTGGGCTACTCCTACGAGCAGTACTTC. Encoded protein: CASSLGYSYEQYF.

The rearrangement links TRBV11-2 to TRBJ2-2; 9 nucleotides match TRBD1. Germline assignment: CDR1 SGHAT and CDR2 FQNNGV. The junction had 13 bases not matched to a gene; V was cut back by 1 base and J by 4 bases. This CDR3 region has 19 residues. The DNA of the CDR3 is TGTGCCAGCAGCTTAGGGAACTGGGACAGGGAGGTCGGCACCGGGGAGCTGTTTTTT. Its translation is CASSLGNWDREVGTGELFF.

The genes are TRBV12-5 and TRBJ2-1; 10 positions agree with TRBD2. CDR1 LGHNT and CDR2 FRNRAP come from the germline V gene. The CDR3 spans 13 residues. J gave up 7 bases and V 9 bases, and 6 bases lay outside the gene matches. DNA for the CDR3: TGTGCTAGCAAGCGGGAGGGCCAAAATGAGCAGTTCTTC. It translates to CASKREGQNEQFF.

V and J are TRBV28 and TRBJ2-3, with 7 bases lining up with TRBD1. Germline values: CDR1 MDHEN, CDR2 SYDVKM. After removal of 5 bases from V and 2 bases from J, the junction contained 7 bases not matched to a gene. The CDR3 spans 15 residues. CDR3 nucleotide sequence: TGTGCCAGCAGTCCTAGGGGGCGCACCACAGATACGCAGTATTTT. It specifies CASSPRGRTTDTQYF.

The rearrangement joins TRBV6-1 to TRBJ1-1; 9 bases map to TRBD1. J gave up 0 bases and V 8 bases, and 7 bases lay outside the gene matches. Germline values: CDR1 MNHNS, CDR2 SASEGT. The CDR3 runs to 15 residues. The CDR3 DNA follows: TGTGCCAGCCGCCCAGGGACAGGGATGAACACTGAAGCTTTCTTT. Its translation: CASRPGTGMNTEAFF.

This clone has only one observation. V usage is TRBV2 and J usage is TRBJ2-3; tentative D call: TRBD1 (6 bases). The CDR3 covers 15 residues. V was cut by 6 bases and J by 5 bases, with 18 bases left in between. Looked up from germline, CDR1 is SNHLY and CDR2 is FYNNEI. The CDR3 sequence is CASRSGQTRRDTQYF. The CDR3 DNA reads TGTGCCAGCAGATCGGGACAAACCCGAAGAGATACGCAGTATTTT.

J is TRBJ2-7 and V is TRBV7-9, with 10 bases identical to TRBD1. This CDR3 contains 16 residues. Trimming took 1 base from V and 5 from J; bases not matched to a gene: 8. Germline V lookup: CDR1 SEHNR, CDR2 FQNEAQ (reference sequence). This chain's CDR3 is CASSLEGGTGENEQYF. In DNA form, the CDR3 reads TGTGCCAGCAGCTTAGAGGGTGGGACAGGGGAAAACGAGCAGTACTTC.

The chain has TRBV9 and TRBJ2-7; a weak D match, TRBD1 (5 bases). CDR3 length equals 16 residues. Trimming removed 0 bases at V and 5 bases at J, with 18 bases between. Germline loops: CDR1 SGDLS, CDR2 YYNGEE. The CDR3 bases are TGTGCCAGCAGCGTAGAGGGAACTCAGGGTATAAACGAGCAGTACTTC. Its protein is CASSVEGTQGINEQYF.

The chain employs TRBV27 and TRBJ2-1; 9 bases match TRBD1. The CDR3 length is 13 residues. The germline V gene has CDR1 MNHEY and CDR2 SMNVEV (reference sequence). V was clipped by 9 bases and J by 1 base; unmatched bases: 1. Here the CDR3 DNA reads TGTGCCAGTGGACAGGGGTCCTACAATGAGCAGTTCTTC. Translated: CASGQGSYNEQFF.

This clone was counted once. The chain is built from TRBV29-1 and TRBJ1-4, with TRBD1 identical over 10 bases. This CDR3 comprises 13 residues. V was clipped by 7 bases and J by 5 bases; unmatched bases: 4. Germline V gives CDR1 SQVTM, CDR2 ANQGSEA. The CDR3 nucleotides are TGCAGCGCAAGGGACAGGGGAAATGAAAAACTGTTTTTT. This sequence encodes CSARDRGNEKLFF. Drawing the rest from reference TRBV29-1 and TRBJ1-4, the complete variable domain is SAVISQKPSRDICQRGTSLTIQCQVDSQVTMMFWYRQQPGQSLTLIATANQGSEATYESGFVIDKFPISRPNLTFSTLTVSNMSPEDSSIYLCSARDRGNEKLFFGSGTQLSVL.

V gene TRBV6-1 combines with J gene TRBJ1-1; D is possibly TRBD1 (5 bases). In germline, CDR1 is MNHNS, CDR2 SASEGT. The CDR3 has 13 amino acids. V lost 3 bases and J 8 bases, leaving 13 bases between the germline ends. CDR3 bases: TGTGCCAGCAGTGACGGGGCTCGGCTGGAAGCTTTCTTT. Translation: CASSDGARLEAFF.

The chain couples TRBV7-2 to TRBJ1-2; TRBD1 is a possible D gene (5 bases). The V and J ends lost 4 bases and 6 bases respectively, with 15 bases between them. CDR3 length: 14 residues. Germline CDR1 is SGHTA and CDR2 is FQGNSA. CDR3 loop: CASSYVVGRDGYTF. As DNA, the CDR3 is TGTGCCAGCAGCTACGTCGTGGGGCGGGATGGCTACACCTTC.

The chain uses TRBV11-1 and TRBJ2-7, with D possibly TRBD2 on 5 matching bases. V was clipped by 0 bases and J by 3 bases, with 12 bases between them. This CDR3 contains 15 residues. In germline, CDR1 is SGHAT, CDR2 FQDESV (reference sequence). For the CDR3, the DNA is TGTGCCAGCAGCTTAGCAGGTCGGGGAAGCTACGAGCAGTACTTC. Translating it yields CASSLAGRGSYEQYF.

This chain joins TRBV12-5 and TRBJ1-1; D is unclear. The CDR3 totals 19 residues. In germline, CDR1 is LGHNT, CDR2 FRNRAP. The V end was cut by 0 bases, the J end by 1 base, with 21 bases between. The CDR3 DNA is TGTGCTAGTGGTTTGGTACAAAGAGGGCTTCGGAATTCGAACACTGAAGCTTTCTTT. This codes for CASGLVQRGLRNSNTEAFF.

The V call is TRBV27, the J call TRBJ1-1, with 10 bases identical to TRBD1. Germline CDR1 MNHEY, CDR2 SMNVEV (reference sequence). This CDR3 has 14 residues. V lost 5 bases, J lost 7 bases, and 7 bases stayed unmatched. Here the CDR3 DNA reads TGTGCCAGCAGTACCGGACAGGGGGTGGATGAAGCTTTCTTT. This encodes CASSTGQGVDEAFF.

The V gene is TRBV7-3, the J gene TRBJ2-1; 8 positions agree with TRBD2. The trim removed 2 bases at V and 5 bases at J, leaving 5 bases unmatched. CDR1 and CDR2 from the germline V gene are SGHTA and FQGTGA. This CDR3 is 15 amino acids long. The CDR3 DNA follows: TGTGCCAGCAGCTTATCGGGGGGGCCCAACAATGAGCAGTTCTTC. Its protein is CASSLSGGPNNEQFF.

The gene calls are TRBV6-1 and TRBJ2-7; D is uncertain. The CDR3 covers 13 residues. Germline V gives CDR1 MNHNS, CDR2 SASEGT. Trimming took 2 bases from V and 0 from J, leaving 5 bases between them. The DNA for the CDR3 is TGTGCCAGCAGTGAACTAGGCTCCTACGAGCAGTACTTC. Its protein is CASSELGSYEQYF.

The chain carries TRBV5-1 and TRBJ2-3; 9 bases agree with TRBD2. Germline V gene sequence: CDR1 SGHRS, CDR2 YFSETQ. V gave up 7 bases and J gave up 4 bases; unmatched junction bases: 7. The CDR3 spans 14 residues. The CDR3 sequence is CASSVSGSPDTQYF. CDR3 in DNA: TGCGCCAGCTCCGTTAGCGGGAGTCCAGATACGCAGTATTTT.

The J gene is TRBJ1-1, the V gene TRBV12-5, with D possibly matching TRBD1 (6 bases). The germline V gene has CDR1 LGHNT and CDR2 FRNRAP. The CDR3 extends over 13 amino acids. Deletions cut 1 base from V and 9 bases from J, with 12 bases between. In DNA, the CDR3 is TGTGCTAGTGGTTTGGGAGGGACAACAAAAGCTTTCTTT. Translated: CASGLGGTTKAFF.

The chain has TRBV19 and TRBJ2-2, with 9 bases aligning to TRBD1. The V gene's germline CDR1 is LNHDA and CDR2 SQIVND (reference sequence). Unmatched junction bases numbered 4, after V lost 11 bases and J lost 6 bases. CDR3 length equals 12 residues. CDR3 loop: CAVYRGPGELFF. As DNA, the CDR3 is TGTGCCGTTTACAGGGGGCCCGGGGAGCTGTTTTTT.

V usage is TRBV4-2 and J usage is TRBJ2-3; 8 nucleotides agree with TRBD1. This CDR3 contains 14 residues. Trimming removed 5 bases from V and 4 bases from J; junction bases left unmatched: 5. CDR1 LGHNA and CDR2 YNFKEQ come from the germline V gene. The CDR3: CASSAGGASDTQYF. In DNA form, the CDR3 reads TGTGCCAGCAGCGCAGGGGGCGCCTCAGATACGCAGTATTTT.

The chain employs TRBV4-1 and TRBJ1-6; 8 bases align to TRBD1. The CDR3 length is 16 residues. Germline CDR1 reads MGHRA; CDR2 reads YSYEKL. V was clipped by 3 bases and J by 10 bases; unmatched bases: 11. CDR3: CASSHPVRQGNSPLHF. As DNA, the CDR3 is TGCGCCAGCAGCCATCCAGTAAGACAGGGGAACTCACCCCTCCACTTT.

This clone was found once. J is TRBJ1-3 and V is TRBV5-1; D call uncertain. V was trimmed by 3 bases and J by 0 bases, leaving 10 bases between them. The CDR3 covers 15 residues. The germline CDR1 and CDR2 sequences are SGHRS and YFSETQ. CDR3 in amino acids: CASSSKGSSGNTIYF. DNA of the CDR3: TGCGCCAGCAGCTCGAAGGGTTCCTCTGGAAACACCATATATTTT. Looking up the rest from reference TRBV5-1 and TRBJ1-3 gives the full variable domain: KAGVTQTPRYLIKTRGQQVTLSCSPISGHRSVSWYQQTPGQGLQFLFEYFSETQRNKGNFPGRFSGRQFSNSRSEMNVSTLELGDSALYLCASSSKGSSGNTIYFGEGSWLTVV.

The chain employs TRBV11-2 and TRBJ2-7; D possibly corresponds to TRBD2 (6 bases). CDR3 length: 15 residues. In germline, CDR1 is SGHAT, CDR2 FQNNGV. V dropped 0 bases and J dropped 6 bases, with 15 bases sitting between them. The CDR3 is CASSLEPRLVREQYF. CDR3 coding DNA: TGTGCCAGCAGCTTAGAGCCCCGACTAGTTCGCGAGCAGTACTTC.

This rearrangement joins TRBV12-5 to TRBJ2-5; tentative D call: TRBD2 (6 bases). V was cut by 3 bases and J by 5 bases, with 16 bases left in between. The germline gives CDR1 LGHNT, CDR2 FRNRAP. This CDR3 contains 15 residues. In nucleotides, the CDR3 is TGTGCTAGTGGTTTAAGTGGCGGGGTCCCCGAGACCCAGTACTTC. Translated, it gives CASGLSGGVPETQYF. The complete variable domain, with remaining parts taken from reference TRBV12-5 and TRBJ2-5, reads DARVTQTPRHKVTEMGQEVTMRCQPILGHNTVFWYRQTMMQGLELLAYFRNRAPLDDSGMPKDRFSAEMPDATLATLKIQPSEPRDSAVYFCASGLSGGVPETQYFGPGTRLLVL.